The present entry profiles one TCR beta chain with its context. The target antigen is unknown. The entry originates in a study of identical twins. Study-wide results and caveats: Models underestimated how often monozygotic twins shared out-of-frame TCR alpha.

CDR3 length: 18 residues. Trimming cost V 11 bases and J 4 bases; bases outside gene matches: 14. Germline CDR1 LGHDT, CDR2 YNNKEL (reference sequence). TCRdb analysed the 5' RACE reads with MiXCR anew, one entry per CDR3 protein. This sample yields about 220,000 distinct CDR3 sequences, of which around 6.8% are seen a single time; about 2% belongs to the top ten. These sequences were also reported in another study, on yellow fever vaccine responses in identical twins.

Sequencing was done on a sample of memory (CD45RO+) T cells sorted from blood. This sequence joins TRBV3-1 and TRBJ2-4; 16 positions agree with TRBD2. This clonotype originated in a young woman in good health. Here the CDR3 DNA reads TGTGCCTTCAGCCCCGGGACTAGCGGGGGGGGGGTGAAAAACATTCAGTACTTC. Protein sequence: CAFSPGTSGGGVKNIQYF.